This record concerns one T cell receptor (beta chain) sequence. What it binds is not known. These data originate in a study of cytomegalovirus exposure and HLA in healthy donors. Overall study findings and caveats: The study designated 150 to 200 TCR beta chains cytomegalovirus-associated.

PCR employed 60 Vbeta and 13 Jbeta primers. Generated by immunoSEQ multiplex PCR, the TCRdb table keeps only in-frame clones and is missing some. The sample lists roughly 150,000 clones; 80% to 85% were seen once. This CDR3 is 15 amino acids long. The V gene lost 2 bases and the J gene lost 1 base, with 11 bases spanning the gap. Per the germline V gene, CDR1 is MNHNY and CDR2 is SVGAGI (reference sequence). The J gene is TRBJ1-1, the V gene TRBV6-6; possibly TRBD1 for D (6 bases). The sequence came from a woman between 18 and 30 years old in good health and CMV-seronegative. The sample taken for sequencing was PBMCs. CDR3 residues: CASSYPKTGNTEAFF. As DNA, the CDR3 is TGTGCCAGCAGTTACCCAAAGACAGGGAACACTGAAGCTTTCTTT.